One sample yielded the 19 T cell receptor beta chains listed below, sequenced in a study of blood T cell repertoires in COVID-19. The repertoire was sequenced with immunoSEQ multiplex PCR; TCRdb's copy has only in-frame clones and lacks some. This table has about 140,000 clones, approximately 87% appearing once. Sequencing was done on a sample of PBMCs or T cells enriched from blood (not recorded which). These receptors originate from a man between 60 and 75 years old who had recovered from COVID-19.

V is TRBV27 and J is TRBJ2-7, with 9 bases fitting TRBD1. The CDR3 totals 14 residues. Looked up from germline, CDR1 is MNHEY and CDR2 is SMNVEV (reference sequence). Trimming took 2 bases from V and 4 from J; bases not matched to a gene: 3. DNA of the CDR3: TGTGCCAGCAGTTTAAAGGGACAGGGATACGAGCAGTACTTC. Translating it yields CASSLKGQGYEQYF.

This chain connects TRBV7-9 to TRBJ1-5; D is possibly TRBD1 (6 bases). Per germline, CDR1 SEHNR and CDR2 FQNEAQ (reference sequence). Trimming left V 7 bases short and J 0 bases short, with 22 bases between. The CDR3 runs 18 residues. The CDR3 loop reads CASNPKGEGPYSNQPQHF. Written as DNA, the CDR3 is TGTGCCAGCAACCCCAAGGGGGAGGGGCCCTATAGCAATCAGCCCCAGCATTTT.

This clone appeared a few times. The J gene is TRBJ2-7, the V gene TRBV4-1; 7 bases map to TRBD1. The CDR3 runs to 14 residues. Germline values: CDR1 MGHRA, CDR2 YSYEKL. V shed 2 bases, J shed 0 bases, and the junction held 1 base outside the gene matches. The CDR3 spells CASSQRDSSYEQYF. The CDR3, as DNA: TGCGCCAGCAGCCAACGGGACAGCTCCTACGAGCAGTACTTC.

The chain carries TRBV11-2 and TRBJ2-3; the match to TRBD2 covers 10 bases. The length of the CDR3 is 15 residues. Germline lookup yields CDR1 SGHAT and CDR2 FQNNGV. V trimming: 3 bases; J trimming: 1 base; junction bases outside the gene matches: 1. CDR3 sequence: CASSFLAGGTDTQYF. The CDR3 nucleotides read TGTGCCAGCAGCTTCCTAGCGGGGGGCACAGATACGCAGTATTTT. Using reference TRBV11-2 and TRBJ2-3 for the parts outside the CDR3, the full variable domain is EAGVAQSPRYKIIEKRQSVAFWCNPISGHATLYWYQQILGQGPKLLIQFQNNGVVDDSQLPKDRFSAERLKGVDSTLKIQPAKLEDSAVYLCASSFLAGGTDTQYFGPGTRLTVL.

The rearrangement links TRBV20-1 to TRBJ2-7, with TRBD1 identical over 7 bases. Germline-derived CDR1 and CDR2 are DFQATT and SNEGSKA (reference sequence). Trimming at V came to 3 bases and at J to 0 bases, leaving 2 bases not matched to a gene. This CDR3 is built from 13 residues. The CDR3 bases are TGCAGTGCTAGTGACAGGGCCTCCTACGAGCAGTACTTC. This translates into CSASDRASYEQYF.

This clone came up once. V usage is TRBV3-1 (or the pseudogene TRBV3-2) and J usage is TRBJ1-2; 10 bases fit TRBD1. The CDR3 totals 13 residues. V lost 5 bases to trimming and J lost 8 bases; unmatched junction nucleotides: 5. Germline CDR1 is LGHDT and CDR2 is YNNKEL (reference sequence). The CDR3 sequence is CASSAGTGVGYTF. As DNA, the CDR3 is TGTGCCAGCAGCGCCGGGACAGGGGTCGGCTACACCTTC.

The chain employs TRBV5-4 and TRBJ1-1; 10 bases are shared with TRBD1. This CDR3 comprises 16 residues. Germline V gene sequence: CDR1 SGHNT, CDR2 YYREEE (reference sequence). V dropped 4 bases and J dropped 4; count of bases not matched to a gene: 10. The CDR3 DNA follows: TGTGCCAGCAGCACCCGGGACAGGGGAAAGGGCACTGAAGCTTTCTTT. Translating gives CASSTRDRGKGTEAFF.

The chain carries TRBV21-1 and TRBJ2-7; the tabulated D call, TRBD2, remains unverified against the DNA. TRBV21-1 is a pseudogene locus. This CDR3 spans 17 amino acids. DNA of the CDR3: TGTGCCAGCAGCCGAGAGGGGCTCCGGGAGGATTCCTACGAGCAGTACTTC. This codes for CASSREGLREDSYEQYF.

This clone showed up just a few times. V gene TRBV4-2 combines with J gene TRBJ1-1, with D maybe TRBD1 (6 bases). The CDR3 extends over 17 amino acids. Trimming pared 0 bases from V and 3 bases from J, leaving 17 bases between. The germline gives CDR1 LGHNA, CDR2 YNFKEQ. DNA for the CDR3: TGTGCCAGCAGCCAAGATTCGGCAGGGGTAGTGGACACTGAAGCTTTCTTT. Protein sequence: CASSQDSAGVVDTEAFF.

This clone was detected only once. CDR3 coding DNA: TGTGCCAGCAGGACCGGGGGGAGCTCCTACGAGCAGTACTTC. It specifies CASRTGGSSYEQYF. The V call is TRBV28, the J call TRBJ2-7; 7 bases agree with TRBD2. The CDR3 runs to 14 residues. Trimming removed 6 bases from V and 0 bases from J; junction bases left unmatched: 5. Germline V gene lookup returns CDR1 MDHEN and CDR2 SYDVKM. Combining the CDR3 with reference TRBV28 and TRBJ2-7 gives the whole variable domain DVKVTQSSRYLVKRTGEKVFLECVQDMDHENMFWYRQDPGLGLRLIYFSYDVKMKEKGDIPEGYSVSREKKERFSLILESASTNQTSMYLCASRTGGSSYEQYFGPGTRLTVT.

The V and J genes are TRBV27 and TRBJ2-2; D gene uncertain. CDR1 MNHEY and CDR2 SMNVEV come from the germline V gene (reference sequence). Trimming took 5 bases from V and 4 from J, leaving 5 bases between them. The CDR3 runs 12 residues. The CDR3 loop reads CASSLVTGELFF. The CDR3 nucleotides read TGTGCCAGCAGTCTAGTCACCGGGGAGCTGTTTTTT.

The chain links TRBV5-1 to TRBJ1-3; 8 nucleotides align to TRBD1. After removal of 4 bases from V and 0 bases from J, the junction contained 0 bases not matched to a gene. Per germline, CDR1 SGHRS and CDR2 YFSETQ. The CDR3 has 14 amino acids. The CDR3 DNA reads as TGCGCCAGCAGCGGACAGGGCTCTGGAAACACCATATATTTT. Translated, it gives CASSGQGSGNTIYF.

The chain recombines TRBV6-5 with TRBJ2-1; 7 positions agree with TRBD2. The CDR3 has 10 amino acids. Germline CDR1 MNHEY, CDR2 SVGAGI. V was pared by 8 bases and J by 9 bases, with 1 base of the junction left unmatched. CDR3 amino acids: CASGGGEQFF. The CDR3 nucleotides are TGTGCCAGCGGCGGGGGTGAGCAGTTCTTC.

The chain uses TRBV5-6 and TRBJ2-5; weak D call: TRBD2 (6 bases). From germline, CDR1 is SGHDT and CDR2 YYEEEE. This CDR3 region has 16 residues. Trimming removed 2 bases at V and 0 bases at J, with 14 bases between. Here the CDR3 DNA reads TGTGCCAGCAGCTTAGGCCCTAGCGAGTACCAAGAGACCCAGTACTTC. Amino acids: CASSLGPSEYQETQYF.

The chain couples TRBV28 to TRBJ1-4; TRBD1 matches 7 bases. Germline loops: CDR1 MDHEN, CDR2 SYDVKM. The CDR3 extends over 18 amino acids. Trimming at V came to 4 bases and at J to 7 bases, leaving 18 bases not matched to a gene. CDR3 nucleotides: TGTGCCAGCAGTTCCTACGACAGGGCCAGGGTCAGGGGTGAAAAACTGTTTTTT. It is translated as CASSSYDRARVRGEKLFF.

The count of this clone is one. The CDR3 region is CASSLHLSSYEQYF. CDR3 nucleotide sequence: TGTGCCAGCAGCTTGCACTTGAGCTCCTACGAGCAGTACTTC. The chain couples TRBV5-8 to TRBJ2-7; D uncertain. Germline CDR1 reads SGHTS; CDR2 reads YDEGEE. V lost 1 base, J lost 0 bases, and 8 bases lay in between. The CDR3 has 14 amino acids. The full variable domain, its missing parts supplied by reference TRBV5-8 and TRBJ2-7, is EAGVTQSPTHLIKTRGQQATLRCSPISGHTSVYWYQQALGLGLQFLLWYDEGEERNRGNFPPRFSGRQFPNYSSELNVNALELEDSALYLCASSLHLSSYEQYFGPGTRLTVT.

The chain combines TRBV29-1 with TRBJ2-7, with 13 bases identical to TRBD2. CDR3 length equals 14 residues. CDR1 is SQVTM, CDR2 ANQGSEA, per germline. J lost 0 bases, V lost 7 bases, and 3 bases had no gene match. The CDR3 DNA reads as TGCAGCGCAGGGACTAGCGGGGTCTCCTACGAGCAGTACTTC. This translates into CSAGTSGVSYEQYF.

This sequence joins TRBV28 and TRBJ2-7; the match to TRBD2 covers 13 bases. V gave up 5 bases and J gave up 10 bases; unmatched junction bases: 11. Looked up from germline, CDR1 is MDHEN and CDR2 is SYDVKM. The CDR3 spans 15 residues. CDR3 sequence: CASSAGLAGHRTQYF. The CDR3 DNA is TGTGCCAGCAGTGCGGGACTAGCGGGACACCGAACCCAGTACTTC. The variable domain in full, with the rest retrieved from reference TRBV28 and TRBJ2-7, is DVKVTQSSRYLVKRTGEKVFLECVQDMDHENMFWYRQDPGLGLRLIYFSYDVKMKEKGDIPEGYSVSREKKERFSLILESASTNQTSMYLCASSAGLAGHRTQYFGPGTRLTVT.

The chain couples TRBV5-1 to TRBJ2-2, with TRBD1 matching over 9 bases. This CDR3 has 16 amino acids. V lost 7 bases, J lost 5 bases, and 12 bases stayed unmatched. Germline-derived CDR1 and CDR2 are SGHRS and YFSETQ. In DNA, the CDR3 is TGCGCCAGCGGAGCCGGGACAGGGTTTGTAACCGGGGAGCTGTTTTTT. This gives the protein CASGAGTGFVTGELFF.